Listed below are T cell receptor beta chains from one sample, sequenced in a study of cytomegalovirus exposure and HLA in healthy donors. Clones were sequenced by immunoSEQ multiplex PCR, and TCRdb holds only the in-frame ones, with some missing. The sample contains 100,000 to 150,000 clones, 80% of which appear only once. The material sequenced was PBMCs. These receptors originate from a female donor in good health and CMV-seropositive. CDR3s include the opening cysteine and the closing phenylalanine or tryptophan. The order of the fields is J gene, V gene, D gene, CDR3 DNA, CDR3 protein. The D gene is left open where the match is weak.

>TRBJ2-1|TRBV2|.
TGTGCCAGCACCCAGCTCAGGGATGAGCAGTTCTTC
CASTQLRDEQFF
>TRBJ1-2|TRBV30|.
TGTGCCTGGAGTGTAATTGGTGTCGGGGGTGGCTACACCTTC
CAWSVIGVGGGYTF
>TRBJ2-1|TRBV2|TRBD2
TGTGCCAGCAGTGAACCGACTAGCACAACTACTAATAGTGAGCAGTTCTTC
CASSEPTSTTTNSEQFF
>TRBJ1-2|TRBV7-2|.
TGTGCCAGCAGCTCCAGGGTTCTCGGCTATGGCTACACCTTC
CASSSRVLGYGYTF
>TRBJ1-3|TRBV2|.
TGTGCCAGCAGCCGCGGAGTACCTAACTCTGGAAACACCATATATTTT
CASSRGVPNSGNTIYF
>TRBJ2-1|TRBV5-1|TRBD2
TGCGCCAGTTCCCGGGGGGGGCGGGACAATGAGCAGTTCTTC
CASSRGGRDNEQFF
>TRBJ1-4|TRBV5-5|.
TGTGCCAGCAGCTTGGCTCAGTTTAATGAAAAACTGTTTTTT
CASSLAQFNEKLFF
>TRBJ1-6|TRBV30|.
TGTGCCTGGAGTCAAGGGGGATATAATTCACCCCTCCACTTT
CAWSQGGYNSPLHF
>TRBJ2-1|TRBV19|TRBD1
TGTGCCAGTAGTATAGGACAGGGGGGTATCAATGAGCAGTTCTTC
CASSIGQGGINEQFF
>TRBJ2-5|TRBV5-6|.
TGTGCCAGCAGCTTACAGGGATTCGTGGAGACCCAGTACTTC
CASSLQGFVETQYF
>TRBJ2-7|TRBV5-4|.
TGTGCCAGCAGCTTGGACGCTAGCCGCCCCTACGAGCAGTACTTC
CASSLDASRPYEQYF
>TRBJ2-3|TRBV7-6|.
TGTGCCAGCAGCTTAGAGCCCACAGGAAGCACAGATACGCAGTATTTT
CASSLEPTGSTDTQYF
>TRBJ1-2|TRBV11-2|TRBD1
TGTGCCAGCAGCAAACAGGGGAATGGCTACACCTTC
CASSKQGNGYTF
>TRBJ2-3|TRBV7-2|.
TGTGCCAGCAGCTCAGACTACAATTCAGATACGCAGTATTTT
CASSSDYNSDTQYF
>TRBJ2-1|TRBV11-2|.
TGTGCCAGCAGCTTAGAGAGTTACAATGAGCAGTTCTTC
CASSLESYNEQFF
>TRBJ1-1|TRBV19|.
TGTGCCAGTAGTACCGGGACAACAAACACTGAAGCTTTCTTT
CASSTGTTNTEAFF
>TRBJ1-1|TRBV6-5|TRBD1
TGTGCCAGCAGACAGACAGGGGGCAGGTCTGAAGCTTTCTTT
CASRQTGGRSEAFF
>TRBJ1-1|TRBV27|.
TGTGCCAGCAGTCCGGGGTATGCGAACACTGAAGCTTTCTTT
CASSPGYANTEAFF
>TRBJ1-4|TRBV4-1|TRBD1
TGCGCCAGCAGCCAATCAGGGGGCGCGGGCGAAAAACTGTTTTTT
CASSQSGGAGEKLFF
>TRBJ1-1|TRBV19|TRBD1
TGTGCCAGTAGTGCCGACAGGGTCGGGACTGAAGCTTTCTTT
CASSADRVGTEAFF
>TRBJ2-5|TRBV5-1|TRBD1
TGCGCCAGCAGCCCCGGACAGGGGGAGACCCAGTACTTC
CASSPGQGETQYF
>TRBJ1-6|TRBV19|.
TGTGCCAGTAGTATCGGGAGTAATTCACCCCTCCACTTT
CASSIGSNSPLHF
>TRBJ1-1|TRBV19|.
TGTGCCAGTAGTATAGGAAGGGAGACTGAAGCTTTCTTT
CASSIGRETEAFF
>TRBJ1-2|TRBV19|.
TGTGCCAGTAGTTCCACCGGGTCCGACAGAAACTATGGCTACACCTTC
CASSSTGSDRNYGYTF
>TRBJ2-7|TRBV4-2|TRBD2
TGTGCCAGCAGCCCGGCGGCGGGGGGTCCAGGCGAGCAGTACTTC
CASSPAAGGPGEQYF
>TRBJ1-3|TRBV7-8|TRBD1
TGTGCCAGCAGCGCGTACAGGGGCGTTGCTGGAAACACCATATATTTT
CASSAYRGVAGNTIYF
>TRBJ2-7|TRBV29-1|TRBD2
TGCAGCGTTGCGGGGGGGGGACGCCAGGGATCCTACGAGCAGTACTTC
CSVAGGGRQGSYEQYF
>TRBJ1-4|TRBV9|TRBD1
TGTGCCAGCAGCCCAAACCGGGACAGGGCTGAAAAACTGTTTTTT
CASSPNRDRAEKLFF